This T cell receptor beta chain was captured by sequencing in a study of OX40 agonist ivuxolimab in advanced cancers. Whole-study findings and limits: At 0.1 to 3.0 mg/kg, CD4+ and CD8+ blood T cells expanded clonally by week 6.

Notes on this clone: Its antigen is undetermined.

Autoimmune disease history or systemic immunosuppression barred patients. At cycle 4 day 1, cycle 7 day 1, and baseline, blood was sampled. The CDR3 extends over 13 amino acids. In germline, CDR1 is SGHTS, CDR2 YDEGEE. V was trimmed by 5 bases and J by 5 bases, leaving 13 bases between them. Profiled with immunoSEQ multiplex PCR; TCRdb holds only in-frame clones, not every one. The sample includes tens of thousands of clones, 70% to 90% of them seen just once. The sequence was obtained from an adult with an advanced solid tumor such as melanoma, head and neck, liver or kidney cancer. The chain carries TRBV5-8 and TRBJ2-5; D remains unclear. Sequencing used CD4+ or CD8+ T cells sorted from blood, obtained in a trial of the OX40 agonist ivuxolimab. CDR3 DNA: TGTGCCAGCAGTGGGCGGCGGCGGGAGACCCAGTACTTC. Protein: CASSGRRRETQYF. Variable domain in full (rest from reference TRBV5-8 and TRBJ2-5): EAGVTQSPTHLIKTRGQQATLRCSPISGHTSVYWYQQALGLGLQFLLWYDEGEERNRGNFPPRFSGRQFPNYSSELNVNALELEDSALYLCASSGRRRETQYFGPGTRLLVL.